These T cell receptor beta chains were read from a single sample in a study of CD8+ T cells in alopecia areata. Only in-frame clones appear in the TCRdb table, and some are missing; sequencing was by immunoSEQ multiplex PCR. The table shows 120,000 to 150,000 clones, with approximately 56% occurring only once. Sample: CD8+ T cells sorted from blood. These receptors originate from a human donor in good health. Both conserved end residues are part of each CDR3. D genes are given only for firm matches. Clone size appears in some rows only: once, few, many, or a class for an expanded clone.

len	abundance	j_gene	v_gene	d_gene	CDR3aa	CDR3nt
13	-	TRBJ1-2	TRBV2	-	CAGSSLANYGYTF	TGTGCCGGATCGAGTTTAGCTAACTATGGCTACACCTTC
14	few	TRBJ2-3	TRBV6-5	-	CASSYGPYTDTQYF	TGTGCCAGCAGTTACGGGCCATACACAGATACGCAGTATTTT
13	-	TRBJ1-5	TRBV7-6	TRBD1	CASSSGQYQPQHF	TGTGCCAGCAGCTCGGGACAGTATCAGCCCCAGCATTTT
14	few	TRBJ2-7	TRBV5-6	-	CASSLRYRWGEQYF	TGTGCCAGCAGCTTAAGGTACAGGTGGGGCGAGCAGTACTTC
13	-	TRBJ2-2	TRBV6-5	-	CASSYYEAGELFF	TGTGCCAGCAGTTACTATGAGGCCGGGGAGCTGTTTTTT
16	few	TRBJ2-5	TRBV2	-	CASSEGIQGTEETQYF	TGTGCCAGCAGTGAGGGTATACAGGGGACTGAAGAGACCCAGTACTTC
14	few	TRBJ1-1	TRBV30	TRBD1	CAWSAGTGYTEAFF	TGTGCCTGGAGTGCCGGGACAGGGTACACTGAAGCTTTCTTT
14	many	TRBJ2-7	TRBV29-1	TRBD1	CSVEDGTGSNEQYF	TGCAGCGTTGAAGACGGGACAGGGTCCAACGAGCAGTACTTC
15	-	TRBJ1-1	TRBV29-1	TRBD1	CSVESPGQKNTEAFF	TGCAGCGTCGAATCTCCGGGACAGAAGAACACTGAAGCTTTCTTT
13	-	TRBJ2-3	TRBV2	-	CASSETRTDTQYF	TGTGCCAGCAGTGAGACACGGACAGATACGCAGTATTTT
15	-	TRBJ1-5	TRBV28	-	CASSLTVDSNQPQHF	TGTGCCAGCAGTTTGACGGTCGATAGCAATCAGCCCCAGCATTTT
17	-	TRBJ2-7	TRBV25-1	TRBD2	CASSQRVAGLEAYEQYF	TGTGCCAGCAGTCAAAGGGTAGCGGGACTCGAAGCCTACGAGCAGTACTTC
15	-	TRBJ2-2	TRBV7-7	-	CASSRTDDNTGELFF	TGTGCTAGCAGCCGGACCGACGACAACACCGGGGAGCTGTTTTTT
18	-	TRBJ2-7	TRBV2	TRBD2	CASSEAEGSLASAYEQYF	TGTGCCAGCAGTGAAGCGGAGGGCTCACTAGCGTCAGCCTACGAGCAGTACTTC
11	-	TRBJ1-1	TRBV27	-	CASREHGRAFF	TGTGCCAGCAGAGAACATGGAAGAGCTTTCTTT
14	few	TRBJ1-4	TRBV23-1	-	CASRETGSEEKLFF	TGCGCCAGCAGAGAAACAGGGTCGGAGGAAAAACTGTTTTTT
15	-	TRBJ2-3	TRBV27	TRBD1	CASSLSGQGRDTQYF	TGTGCCAGCAGTTTATCCGGACAGGGGAGAGATACGCAGTATTTT
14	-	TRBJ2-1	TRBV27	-	CASSLGLGVNEQFF	TGTGCCAGCAGTTTAGGGCTAGGAGTCAATGAGCAGTTCTTC
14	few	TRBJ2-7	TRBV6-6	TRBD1	CANPRDRGLYEQYF	TGTGCTAACCCCCGAGACAGGGGCCTCTACGAGCAGTACTTC
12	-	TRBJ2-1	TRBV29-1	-	CSVDGSMNEQFF	TGCAGCGTTGATGGTAGCATGAATGAGCAGTTCTTC
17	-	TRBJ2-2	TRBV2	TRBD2	CASSEESGGWNTGELFF	TGTGCCAGCAGTGAAGAATCGGGAGGGTGGAACACCGGGGAGCTGTTTTTT
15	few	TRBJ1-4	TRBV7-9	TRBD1	CASSRTGGAGEKLFF	TGTGCCAGCAGCCGGACAGGGGGCGCAGGTGAAAAACTGTTTTTT
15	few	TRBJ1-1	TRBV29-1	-	CSVGAGISVNTEAFF	TGCAGCGTTGGAGCAGGGATTTCGGTGAACACTGAAGCTTTCTTT
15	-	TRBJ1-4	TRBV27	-	CASSTSGTRDEKLFF	TGTGCCAGCAGTACCTCCGGGACGAGGGATGAAAAACTGTTTTTT
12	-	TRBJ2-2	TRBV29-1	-	CSANSDTGELFF	TGCAGCGCGAACAGCGACACCGGGGAGCTGTTTTTT
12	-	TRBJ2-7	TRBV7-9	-	CASSPTGYEQYF	TGTGCCAGCAGCCCGACAGGATACGAGCAGTACTTC